The next 27 T cell receptor beta chains were all read from a single sample in a study of CD8+CD57+ T cells in acquired aplastic anemia. According to the study, genomic DNA was the template for TCR beta VDJ and CDR3 profiling. Using its own MiXCR run on the reads, TCRdb lists one record per CDR3 protein. The sample gives tens of thousands of distinct CDR3 sequences, 75% to 85% of which show up once; approximately 24% is in the top ten. The sequenced sample consisted of sorted CD4+, CD8+, or CD8+CD57+ T cells (not recorded which) from PBMCs. All receptors come from a human donor in good health, serving as a control.

About this clonotype itself: Germline is not matched at one junction end, which may reflect a read error. V and J are TRBV20-1 and TRBJ2-1, with D possibly being TRBD1 or TRBD2 (5 bases each). The CDR3 is made up of 12 amino acids. Germline CDR1 DFQATT, CDR2 SNEGSKA (reference sequence). In DNA form, the CDR3 reads TGTACGTGGGGGAATGCCTACAATGAGCAGTTCTTC. Its protein is CTWGNAYNEQFF.

About this clonotype: Relative to the germline gene, one junction end is altered; a read error may explain this. V usage is TRBV5-1 and J usage is TRBJ1-1, with D perhaps matching TRBD1 (5 bases). Germline V gene data show CDR1 as SGHRS and CDR2 as YFSETQ. This CDR3 is 14 amino acids long. CDR3 in DNA: TGCGCCAGCAGCTGGTGGGACCTGGACACTGAAGCTTCCTTT. Translation gives CASSWWDLDTEASF.

This clonotype has only one observation. The chain carries TRBV20-1 and TRBJ2-7; a weak D match, TRBD1 (5 bases). The CDR3 is 12 residues long. V lost 7 bases to trimming and J lost 2 bases, with 12 bases between them. Looked up from germline, CDR1 is DFQATT and CDR2 is SNEGSKA (reference sequence). The CDR3 bases are TGCAGTGTGCAAGGGGCGACCTACGAGCAGTACTTC. This sequence encodes CSVQGATYEQYF.

In this sample, this clonotype turned up a few times. V gene TRBV11-2 combines with J gene TRBJ1-6; 9 bases are shared with TRBD1. The V and J ends lost 4 bases and 7 bases, in that order; junction bases with no gene match: 14. The CDR3 loop spans 18 amino acids. CDR1 is SGHAT and CDR2 is FQNNGV in the germline V gene. The CDR3, as DNA: TGTGCCAGCAGCTCTGTCACCGGGACAGGGCTACTCAATTCACCCCTCCACTTT. This codes for CASSSVTGTGLLNSPLHF.

The rearrangement links TRBV24-1 to TRBJ2-1, with 9 bases fitting TRBD2. CDR3 size: 15 residues. Looked up from germline, CDR1 is KGHDR and CDR2 is SFDVKD. V lost 5 bases and J lost 7; bases outside the gene matches: 8. This chain's CDR3 is CATSGSGGNLNEQFF. CDR3 bases: TGTGCCACCAGTGGCAGCGGGGGGAATCTTAATGAGCAGTTCTTC.

The CDR3: CASSDTGTSVDTQYF. CDR3 nucleotide sequence: TGTGCCAGCAGTGACACCGGGACTAGTGTGGATACGCAGTATTTT. The chain has TRBV6-4 and TRBJ2-3; 8 bases align to TRBD2. The trim removed 2 bases at V and 6 bases at J, leaving 7 bases unmatched. The CDR3 is 15 residues long. CDR1 and CDR2 (germline): MRHNA, SNTAGT.

In this sample, this clonotype turned up a few times. The chain has TRBV10-3 and TRBJ1-1; D not certain. Germline values: CDR1 ENHRY, CDR2 SYGVKD. The ends were cut back, 5 bases at V and 2 bases at J, with 9 bases in the middle. The CDR3 is made up of 13 amino acids. The DNA of the CDR3 is TGTGCCATCAGTAGGACGGCTAACACTGAAGCTTTCTTT. Protein sequence: CAISRTANTEAFF.

The V and J genes are TRBV11-2 and TRBJ2-7, with D possibly matching TRBD2 (7 bases). CDR3 size: 17 residues. V was trimmed by 0 bases and J by 0 bases, leaving 15 bases between them. CDR1 and CDR2 from the germline V gene are SGHAT and FQNNGV. For the CDR3, the DNA is TGTGCCAGCAGCTTAGATGGAGGACGGGGGGCCTCCTACGAGCAGTACTTC. As protein: CASSLDGGRGASYEQYF.

The chain carries TRBV25-1 and TRBJ1-4, with D perhaps matching TRBD1 (5 bases). Germline V gene data show CDR1 as MGHDK and CDR2 as SYGVNS. CDR3 size: 17 residues. V was trimmed by 6 bases and J by 5 bases, leaving 22 bases between them. CDR3: CASSLPRTGTGNEKLFF. The DNA for the CDR3 is TGTGCCAGCAGCCTCCCTCGGACCGGGACCGGGAATGAAAAACTGTTTTTT.

The V gene is TRBV9, the J gene TRBJ1-1; D unclear. The germline V gene has CDR1 SGDLS and CDR2 YYNGEE. V lost 5 bases and J lost 0, with 8 bases in between. The CDR3 length is 13 residues. Written as DNA, the CDR3 is TGTGCCAGCAGTCCCAGATTGAACACTGAAGCTTTCTTT. As protein: CASSPRLNTEAFF.

V is TRBV10-2 and J is TRBJ2-5; possibly TRBD1 for D (5 bases). The germline V and J ends were trimmed by 5 bases and 2 bases, with 9 bases remaining between them. CDR1 and CDR2 (germline): WSHSY, SAAADI. The CDR3 runs to 13 residues. CDR3 in DNA: TGCGCCAGCAGTCCGACAGAACAAGAGACCCAGTACTTC. Its translation: CASSPTEQETQYF.

The J gene is TRBJ1-6, the V gene TRBV19, with a weak D call TRBD1 (6 bases). V lost 5 bases and J 9 bases, leaving 17 bases between the germline ends. Per germline, CDR1 LNHDA and CDR2 SQIVND (reference sequence). The CDR3 has 15 residues. In DNA, the CDR3 is TGTGCCAGTAGTCAGGACAGAGGAAAAGCTTCACCCCTCCACTTT. As protein: CASSQDRGKASPLHF.

In this sample, this clonotype turned up once. J is TRBJ2-7 and V is TRBV7-8; D not resolved. Trimming removed 4 bases from V and 2 bases from J, with 9 bases in between. CDR1 is SGHVS, CDR2 FQNEAQ, per germline. CDR3 length equals 13 residues. DNA of the CDR3: TGTGCCAGCAGCTCGAGTGGGCCCTACGAGCAGTACTTC. The encoded protein is CASSSSGPYEQYF.

In its sample, this clonotype ranks as medium-sized. This sequence joins TRBV7-8 and TRBJ2-3, with 8 bases identical to TRBD2. The V gene's germline CDR1 is SGHVS and CDR2 FQNEAQ. The CDR3 has 17 amino acids. V lost 5 bases and J lost 4; bases outside the gene matches: 14. CDR3 DNA: TGTGCCAGCAGCCTACTAGGATCGAGCGGGGGTGCAGATACGCAGTATTTT. It codes for CASSLLGSSGGADTQYF.

The chain uses TRBV19 and TRBJ1-5, with D possibly being TRBD1 (5 bases). V lost 7 bases and J lost 1, with 11 bases in between. This CDR3 contains 14 residues. Looked up from germline, CDR1 is LNHDA and CDR2 is SQIVND (reference sequence). CDR3 sequence (DNA): TGTGCCAGTAAGGATGACAGAAGCAATCAGCCCCAGCATTTT. Protein sequence: CASKDDRSNQPQHF.

V and J are TRBV10-3 and TRBJ2-7, with TRBD1 as a possible D gene (6 bases). V was cut by 2 bases and J by 3 bases, with 8 bases left in between. Germline-derived CDR1 and CDR2 are ENHRY and SYGVKD. CDR3 length equals 13 residues. CDR3 bases: TGTGCCATCAGTGAGACAGGGAGCTACGAGCAGTACTTC. It encodes CAISETGSYEQYF.

Sample share makes this clonotype medium-sized (0.01 to 0.1%). V is TRBV3-1 and J is TRBJ1-2; D possibly corresponds to TRBD1 (6 bases). This CDR3 has 16 amino acids. CDR1 and CDR2 from the germline V gene are LGHDT and YNNKEL (reference sequence). Between the trimmed V and J ends, which lost 0 bases and 8 bases, there was a span of 19 bases. Written as DNA, the CDR3 is TGTGCCAGCAGCCAAGAGGACCCACAGGGTCGGGGGGGCTACACCTTC. This encodes CASSQEDPQGRGGYTF.

The chain links TRBV11-1 to TRBJ2-7, with 9 bases lining up with TRBD2. Germline V gene sequence: CDR1 SGHAT, CDR2 FQDESV (reference sequence). V was clipped by 6 bases and J by 2 bases; unmatched bases: 11. This CDR3 spans 16 amino acids. CDR3 residues: CASSEAEAGGTYEQYF. Here the CDR3 DNA reads TGTGCCAGCAGTGAAGCAGAAGCGGGAGGCACCTACGAGCAGTACTTC.

This chain joins TRBV25-1 and TRBJ2-7; maybe TRBD1 (5 bases). Germline V lookup: CDR1 MGHDK, CDR2 SYGVNS. Trimming removed 6 bases at V and 2 bases at J, with 20 bases between. This CDR3 is 16 amino acids long. The CDR3 spells CASSYPAGYGTYEQYF. CDR3 nucleotide sequence: TGTGCCAGCAGCTACCCGGCAGGGTATGGGACCTACGAGCAGTACTTC.

J is TRBJ2-7 and V is TRBV2, with TRBD1 identical over 7 bases. J lost 2 bases, V lost 5 bases, and 6 bases had no gene match. The CDR3 is 14 residues long. CDR1 is SNHLY, CDR2 FYNNEI, per germline. CDR3 coding DNA: TGTGCCAGCAGTACCGGGACAGTCACCTACGAGCAGTACTTC. Residues: CASSTGTVTYEQYF.

The chain links TRBV29-1 to TRBJ2-2; D is uncertain. The CDR3 covers 12 residues. Trimming cost V 6 bases and J 4 bases, with 9 bases left between them. The germline V gene encodes CDR1 SQVTM and CDR2 ANQGSEA. CDR3 sequence: CSVLSGTGELFF. As DNA, the CDR3 is TGCAGCGTCCTCTCGGGCACCGGGGAGCTGTTTTTT.

The chain is built from TRBV29-1 and TRBJ2-1, with D perhaps TRBD2 (5 bases). The CDR3 covers 13 residues. Germline V gene data show CDR1 as SQVTM and CDR2 as ANQGSEA. Deletions cut 3 bases from V and 6 bases from J, with 12 bases between. The CDR3 region has the DNA TGCAGCGTTGAGGGTCTAGCAGGCAATGAGCAGTTCTTC. Encoded protein: CSVEGLAGNEQFF.

This clonotype came up once. CDR3 amino acids: CSVSGGAYNEQFF. Here the CDR3 DNA reads TGCAGCGTTAGCGGGGGGGCCTACAATGAGCAGTTCTTC. The gene calls are TRBV29-1 and TRBJ2-1; 10 bases match TRBD2. In germline, CDR1 is SQVTM, CDR2 ANQGSEA. This CDR3 has 13 amino acids. J was trimmed by 2 bases and V by 5 bases; bases with no gene match: 0.

V gene TRBV29-1 combines with J gene TRBJ2-2, with D perhaps matching TRBD2 (5 bases). Trimming pared 1 base from V and 0 bases from J, leaving 12 bases between. The CDR3 has 16 amino acids. In germline, CDR1 is SQVTM, CDR2 ANQGSEA. This CDR3 reads CSVEAGEGTNTGELFF. The CDR3 DNA reads as TGCAGCGTTGAAGCCGGAGAGGGAACGAACACCGGGGAGCTGTTTTTT.

This clonotype was detected only once. J is TRBJ2-1 and V is TRBV19; 10 positions match TRBD2. The CDR3 covers 15 residues. Germline V gene data show CDR1 as LNHDA and CDR2 as SQIVND (reference sequence). V was clipped by 6 bases and J by 4 bases; unmatched bases: 6. The DNA of the CDR3 is TGTGCCAGTAGACCGGGAGCGGGGGGGTACAATGAGCAGTTCTTC. It translates to CASRPGAGGYNEQFF.

The V and J genes are TRBV7-9 and TRBJ1-1; TRBD1 might be the D (5 bases). Trimming cost V 5 bases and J 1 base, with 8 bases left between them. The CDR3 is 13 residues long. Germline CDR1 and CDR2: SEHNR and FQNEAQ (reference sequence). The CDR3 nucleotides read TGTGCCAGCAGCGATGGGACGAACACTGAAGCTTTCTTT. It translates to CASSDGTNTEAFF. Full variable domain (outside the CDR3, taken from reference TRBV7-9 and TRBJ1-1): DTGVSQNPRHKITKRGQNVTFRCDPISEHNRLYWYRQTLGQGPEFLTYFQNEAQLEKSRLLSDRFSAERPKGSFSTLEIQRTEQGDSAMYLCASSDGTNTEAFFGQGTRLTVV.

The rearrangement joins TRBV15 to TRBJ1-2; TRBD1 agrees at 7 bases. The CDR3 is 14 residues long. Germline V gene data show CDR1 as LNHNV and CDR2 as YYDKDF (reference sequence). V was clipped by 2 bases and J by 8 bases; unmatched bases: 8. The CDR3 coding sequence is TGTGCCACCAGCAGACTCCGACAGGGTGAGGGCTACACCTTC. This codes for CATSRLRQGEGYTF. Variable domain in full (rest from reference TRBV15 and TRBJ1-2): DAMVIQNPRYQVTQFGKPVTLSCSQTLNHNVMYWYQQKSSQAPKLLFHYYDKDFNNEADTPDNFQSRRPNTSFCFLDIRSPGLGDTAMYLCATSRLRQGEGYTFGSGTRLTVV.